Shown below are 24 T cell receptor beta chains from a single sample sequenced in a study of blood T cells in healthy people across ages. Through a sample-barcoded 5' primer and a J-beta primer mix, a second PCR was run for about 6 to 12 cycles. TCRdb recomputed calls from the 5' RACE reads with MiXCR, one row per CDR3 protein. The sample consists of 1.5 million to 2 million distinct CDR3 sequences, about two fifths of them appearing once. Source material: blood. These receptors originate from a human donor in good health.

In DNA, the CDR3 is TGCAGTGCTAGAGATGCGGGGGGGCTGAATACGCAGTATTTT. Translation gives CSARDAGGLNTQYF. This chain uses TRBV20-1 with TRBJ2-3; the match to TRBD2 covers 9 bases. Trimming cost V 0 bases and J 7 bases; bases outside gene matches: 5. There are 14 residues in the CDR3. The germline gives CDR1 DFQATT, CDR2 SNEGSKA (reference sequence).

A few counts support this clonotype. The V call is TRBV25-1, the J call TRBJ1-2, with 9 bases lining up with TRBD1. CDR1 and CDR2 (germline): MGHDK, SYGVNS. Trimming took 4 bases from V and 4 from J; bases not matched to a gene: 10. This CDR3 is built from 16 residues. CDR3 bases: TGTGCCAGCAGTGTTGGTGGACAGGGGAAAGTCTATGGCTACACCTTC. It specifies CASSVGGQGKVYGYTF.

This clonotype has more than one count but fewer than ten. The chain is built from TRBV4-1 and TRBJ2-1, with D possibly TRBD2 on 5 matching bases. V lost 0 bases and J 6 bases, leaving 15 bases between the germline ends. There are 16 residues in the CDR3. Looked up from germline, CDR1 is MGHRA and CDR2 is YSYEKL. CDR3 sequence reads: CASSQEASGFSNEQFF. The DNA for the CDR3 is TGCGCCAGCAGCCAAGAGGCGAGCGGATTCTCCAATGAGCAGTTCTTC.

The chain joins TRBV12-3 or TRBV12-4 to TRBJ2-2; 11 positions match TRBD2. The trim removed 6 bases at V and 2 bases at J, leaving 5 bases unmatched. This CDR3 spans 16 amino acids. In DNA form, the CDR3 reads TGTGCCAGCAGACCGGGACTAGCGGCCAACACCGGGGAGCTGTTTTTT. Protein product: CASRPGLAANTGELFF.

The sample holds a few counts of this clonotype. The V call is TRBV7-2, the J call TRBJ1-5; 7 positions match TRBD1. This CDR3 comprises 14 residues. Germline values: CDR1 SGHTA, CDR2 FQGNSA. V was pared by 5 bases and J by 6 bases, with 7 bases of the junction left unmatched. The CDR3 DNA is TGTGCCAGCAGCCCCAGACAGGGCTCTCAGCCCCAGCATTTT. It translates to CASSPRQGSQPQHF.

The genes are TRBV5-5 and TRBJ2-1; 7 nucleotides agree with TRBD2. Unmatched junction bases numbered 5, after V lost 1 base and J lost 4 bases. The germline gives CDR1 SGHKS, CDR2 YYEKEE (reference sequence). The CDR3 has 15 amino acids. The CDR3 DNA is TGTGCCAGCAGCTTGTGTAAAGCGGGATACAATGAGCAGTTCTTC. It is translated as CASSLCKAGYNEQFF.

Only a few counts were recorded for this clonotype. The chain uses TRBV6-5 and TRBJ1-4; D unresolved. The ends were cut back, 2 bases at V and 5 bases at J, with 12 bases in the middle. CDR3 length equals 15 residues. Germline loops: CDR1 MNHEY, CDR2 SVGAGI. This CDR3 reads CASSYERAKNEKLFF. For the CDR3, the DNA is TGTGCCAGCAGTTACGAGAGGGCCAAGAATGAAAAACTGTTTTTT.

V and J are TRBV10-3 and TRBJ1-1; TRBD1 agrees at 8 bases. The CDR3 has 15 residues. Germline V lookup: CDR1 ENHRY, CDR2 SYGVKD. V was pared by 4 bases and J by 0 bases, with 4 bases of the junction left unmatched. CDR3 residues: CAISGTGSMNTEAFF. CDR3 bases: TGTGCCATCAGTGGGACAGGGTCAATGAACACTGAAGCTTTCTTT.

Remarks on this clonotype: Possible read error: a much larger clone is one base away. In DNA, the CDR3 is TGTGCCAGCAGCTTAAGGCAGGGTGTCGAGCAGTACTTC. Protein sequence: CASSLRQGVEQYF. This sequence joins TRBV7-2 and TRBJ2-7; perhaps TRBD1 as D (5 bases). Germline V gene lookup returns CDR1 SGHTA and CDR2 FQGNSA. This CDR3 is built from 13 residues. V dropped 2 bases and J dropped 6 bases, with 11 bases sitting between them.

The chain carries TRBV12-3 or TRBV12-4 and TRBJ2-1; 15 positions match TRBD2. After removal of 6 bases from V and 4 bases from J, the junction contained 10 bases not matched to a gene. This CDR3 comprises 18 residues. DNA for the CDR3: TGTGCCAGCAGCCGAGGGACTAGCGGGGGGATACTATACAATGAGCAGTTCTTC. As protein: CASSRGTSGGILYNEQFF.

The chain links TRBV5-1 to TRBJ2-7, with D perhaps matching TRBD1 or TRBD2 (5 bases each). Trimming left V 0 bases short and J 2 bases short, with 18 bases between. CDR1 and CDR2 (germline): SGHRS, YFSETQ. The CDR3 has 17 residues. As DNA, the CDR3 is TGCGCCAGCAGCTTGGCCGGGGCTGGGAGCTTAACCTACGAGCAGTACTTC. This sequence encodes CASSLAGAGSLTYEQYF.

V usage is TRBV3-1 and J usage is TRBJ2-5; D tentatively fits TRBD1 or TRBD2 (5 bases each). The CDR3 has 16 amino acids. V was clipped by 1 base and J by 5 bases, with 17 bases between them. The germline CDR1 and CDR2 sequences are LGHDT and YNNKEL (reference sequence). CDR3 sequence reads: CASSQAYRGRRETQYF. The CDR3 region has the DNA TGTGCCAGCAGCCAAGCTTATAGGGGAAGGAGGGAGACCCAGTACTTC.

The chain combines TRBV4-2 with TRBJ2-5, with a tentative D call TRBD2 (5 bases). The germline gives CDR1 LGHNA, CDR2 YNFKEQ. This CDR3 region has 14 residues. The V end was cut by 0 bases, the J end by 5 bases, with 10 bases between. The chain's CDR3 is CASSQDWSGETQYF. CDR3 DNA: TGTGCCAGCAGCCAAGATTGGAGCGGTGAGACCCAGTACTTC.

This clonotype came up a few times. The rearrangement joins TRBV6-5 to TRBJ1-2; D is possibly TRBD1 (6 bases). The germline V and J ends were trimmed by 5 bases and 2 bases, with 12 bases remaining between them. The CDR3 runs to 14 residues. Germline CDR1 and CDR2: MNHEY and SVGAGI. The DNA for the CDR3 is TGTGCCAGCAGTCGACAGGTTCCAAACTATGGCTACACCTTC. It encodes CASSRQVPNYGYTF.

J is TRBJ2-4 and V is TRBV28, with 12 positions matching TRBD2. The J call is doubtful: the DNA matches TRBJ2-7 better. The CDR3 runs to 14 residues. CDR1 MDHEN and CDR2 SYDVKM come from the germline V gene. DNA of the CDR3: TGTGCCAGCACTAGCGGGGGGGCCAGCAACGAGCAGTACTTC. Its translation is CASTSGGASNEQYF.

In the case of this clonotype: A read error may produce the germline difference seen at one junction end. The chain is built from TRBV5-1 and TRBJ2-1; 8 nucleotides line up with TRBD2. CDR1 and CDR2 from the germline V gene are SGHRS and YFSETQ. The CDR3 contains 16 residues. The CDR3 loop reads CAGSLATGGRMNEQFF. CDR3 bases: TGCGCCGGCAGCTTGGCTACGGGGGGGCGGATGAATGAGCAGTTCTTC.

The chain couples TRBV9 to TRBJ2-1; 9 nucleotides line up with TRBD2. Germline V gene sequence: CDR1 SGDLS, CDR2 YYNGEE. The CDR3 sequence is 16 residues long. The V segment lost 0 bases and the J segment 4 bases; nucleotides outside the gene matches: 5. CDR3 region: CASSVGAGGVYNEQFF. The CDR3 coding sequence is TGTGCCAGCAGCGTAGGAGCGGGGGGCGTTTACAATGAGCAGTTCTTC. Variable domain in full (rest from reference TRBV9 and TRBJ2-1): DSGVTQTPKHLITATGQRVTLRCSPRSGDLSVYWYQQSLDQGLQFLIQYYNGEERAKGNILERFSAQQFPDLHSELNLSSLELGDSALYFCASSVGAGGVYNEQFFGPGTRLTVL.

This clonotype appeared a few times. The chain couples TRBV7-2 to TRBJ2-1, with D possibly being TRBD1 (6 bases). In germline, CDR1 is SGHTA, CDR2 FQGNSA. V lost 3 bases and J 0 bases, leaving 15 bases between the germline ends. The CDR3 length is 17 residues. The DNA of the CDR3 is TGTGCCAGCAGCTTTGGGGGCACCCGGGGCTCCTACAATGAGCAGTTCTTC. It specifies CASSFGGTRGSYNEQFF. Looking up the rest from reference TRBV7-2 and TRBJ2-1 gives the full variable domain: GAGVSQSPSNKVTEKGKDVELRCDPISGHTALYWYRQSLGQGLEFLIYFQGNSAPDKSGLPSDRFSAERTGGSVSTLTIQRTQQEDSAVYLCASSFGGTRGSYNEQFFGPGTRLTVL.

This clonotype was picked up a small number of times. The CDR3 DNA is TGTGCCAGCAGTTACTCGATTACCAGGGATTCCTACGAGCAGTACTTC. Its translation is CASSYSITRDSYEQYF. The chain employs TRBV6-5 and TRBJ2-7, with D possibly TRBD1 on 5 matching bases. V lost 0 bases, J lost 1 base, and 13 bases lay in between. The CDR3 runs 16 residues. Germline values: CDR1 MNHEY, CDR2 SVGAGI.

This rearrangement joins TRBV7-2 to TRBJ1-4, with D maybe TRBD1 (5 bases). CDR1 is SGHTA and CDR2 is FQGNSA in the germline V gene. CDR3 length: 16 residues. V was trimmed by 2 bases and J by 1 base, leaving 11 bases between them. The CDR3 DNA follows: TGTACCAGCAGCTTACAGGGAAGGGGAACTAATGAAAAACTGTTTTTT. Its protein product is CTSSLQGRGTNEKLFF.

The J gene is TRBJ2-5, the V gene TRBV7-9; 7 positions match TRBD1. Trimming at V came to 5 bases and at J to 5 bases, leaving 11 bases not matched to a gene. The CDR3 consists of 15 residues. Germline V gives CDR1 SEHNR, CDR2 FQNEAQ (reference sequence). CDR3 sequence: CASSPQQGNEETQYF. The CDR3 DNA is TGTGCCAGCAGCCCCCAACAGGGGAATGAGGAGACCCAGTACTTC.

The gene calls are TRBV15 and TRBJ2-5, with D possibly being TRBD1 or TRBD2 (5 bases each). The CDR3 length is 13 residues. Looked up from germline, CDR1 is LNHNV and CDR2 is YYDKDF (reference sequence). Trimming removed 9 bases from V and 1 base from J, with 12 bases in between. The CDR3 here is CATQWGTQETQYF. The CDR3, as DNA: TGTGCCACTCAATGGGGGACCCAAGAGACCCAGTACTTC.

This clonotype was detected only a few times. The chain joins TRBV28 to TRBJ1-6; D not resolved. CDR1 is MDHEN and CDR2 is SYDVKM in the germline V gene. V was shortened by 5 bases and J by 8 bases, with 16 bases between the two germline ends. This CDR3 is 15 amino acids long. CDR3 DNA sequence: TGTGCCAGCAGTCTACATACTTCGAGGGATTCACCCCTCCACTTT. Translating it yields CASSLHTSRDSPLHF.

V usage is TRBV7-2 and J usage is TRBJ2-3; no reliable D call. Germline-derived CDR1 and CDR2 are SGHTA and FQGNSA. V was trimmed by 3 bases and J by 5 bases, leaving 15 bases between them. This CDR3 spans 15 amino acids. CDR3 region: CASSFVSPERDTQYF. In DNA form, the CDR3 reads TGTGCCAGCAGCTTTGTATCTCCGGAACGAGATACGCAGTATTTT.